Listed here is a single TCR beta chain. Arm-PCR with iRepertoire HTBI primers amplified the CDR3 regions for these TCR beta libraries. MiXCR, run by TCRdb on the multiplex PCR reads, gives a single entry per CDR3 protein. Here the sample spans about 420,000 distinct CDR3 sequences, roughly 17% being singletons. Stated time point: newly diagnosed GD, antithyroid drugs for less than 3 months. PBMC RNA served as the TCR library source. An endocrinology department in Xi'an, China, supplied the patients. The record originates from a study of regulatory T cells in long-lasting Graves disease. These same records also appear under a second study, on T cells in Graves' hyperthyroidism and ophthalmopathy.

Here the sequenced sample was peripheral blood mononuclear cells (PBMCs), taken at new diagnosis, from a patient treated with antithyroid drugs. The clonotype was recovered from a woman aged 18-29 years with Graves disease.

This chain's CDR3 is CASSTFRGIVYNEQFF. Here the CDR3 DNA reads TGTGCCAGCAGTACCTTCAGGGGGATTGTATACAATGAGCAGTTCTTC. V and J are TRBV27 and TRBJ2-1, with TRBD1 matching 7 bases. The CDR3 is 16 amino acids. With V trimmed by 5 bases and J by 4 bases, 11 bases remained unmatched. The V gene's germline CDR1 is MNHEY and CDR2 SMNVEV (reference sequence).